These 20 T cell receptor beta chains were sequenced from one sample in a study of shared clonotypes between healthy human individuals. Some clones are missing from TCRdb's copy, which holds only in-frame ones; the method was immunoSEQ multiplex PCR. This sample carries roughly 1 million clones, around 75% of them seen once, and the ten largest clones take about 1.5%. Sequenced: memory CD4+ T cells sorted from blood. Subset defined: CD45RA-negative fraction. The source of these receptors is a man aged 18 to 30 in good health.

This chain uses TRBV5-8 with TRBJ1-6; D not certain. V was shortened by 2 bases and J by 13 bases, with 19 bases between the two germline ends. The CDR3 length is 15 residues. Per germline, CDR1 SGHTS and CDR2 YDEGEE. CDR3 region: CASSFVSQRVAPLHF. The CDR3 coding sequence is TGTGCCAGCAGCTTTGTCAGTCAAAGGGTAGCGCCCCTCCACTTT.

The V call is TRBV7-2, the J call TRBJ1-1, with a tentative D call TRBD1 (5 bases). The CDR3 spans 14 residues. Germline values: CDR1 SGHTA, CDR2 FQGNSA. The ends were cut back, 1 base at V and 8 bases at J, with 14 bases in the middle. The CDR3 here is CASSLEGFKQEAFF. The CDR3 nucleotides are TGTGCCAGCAGCTTAGAGGGGTTCAAACAGGAAGCTTTCTTT.

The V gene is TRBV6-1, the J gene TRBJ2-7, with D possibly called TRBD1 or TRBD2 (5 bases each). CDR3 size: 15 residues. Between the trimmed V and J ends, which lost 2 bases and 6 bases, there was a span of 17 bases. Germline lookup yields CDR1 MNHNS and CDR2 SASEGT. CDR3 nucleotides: TGTGCCAGCAGTGAAAGCGGTCAGGGCAGGGCCGAGCAGTACTTC. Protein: CASSESGQGRAEQYF.

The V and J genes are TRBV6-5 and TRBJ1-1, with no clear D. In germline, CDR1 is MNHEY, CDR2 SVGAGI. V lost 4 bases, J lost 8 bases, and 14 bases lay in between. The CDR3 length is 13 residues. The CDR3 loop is CASSSSLQLEAFF. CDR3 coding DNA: TGTGCCAGCAGTTCCAGCTTACAGCTCGAAGCTTTCTTT.

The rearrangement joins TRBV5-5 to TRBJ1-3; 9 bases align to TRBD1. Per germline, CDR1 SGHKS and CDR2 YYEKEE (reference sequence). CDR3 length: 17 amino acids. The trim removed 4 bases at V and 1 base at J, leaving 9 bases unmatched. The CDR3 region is CASSLVPGTGSGNTIYF. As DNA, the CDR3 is TGTGCCAGCAGCCTCGTTCCCGGGACAGGGTCTGGAAACACCATATATTTT. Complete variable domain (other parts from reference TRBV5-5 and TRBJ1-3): DAGVTQSPTHLIKTRGQQVTLRCSPISGHKSVSWYQQVLGQGPQFIFQYYEKEERGRGNFPDRFSARQFPNYSSELNVNALLLGDSALYLCASSLVPGTGSGNTIYFGEGSWLTVV.

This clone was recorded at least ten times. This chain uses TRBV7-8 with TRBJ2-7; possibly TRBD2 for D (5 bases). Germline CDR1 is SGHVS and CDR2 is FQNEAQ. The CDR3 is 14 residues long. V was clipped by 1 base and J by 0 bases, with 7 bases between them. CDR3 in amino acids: CASSLGESSYEQYF. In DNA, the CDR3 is TGTGCCAGCAGCTTAGGGGAGAGCTCCTACGAGCAGTACTTC.

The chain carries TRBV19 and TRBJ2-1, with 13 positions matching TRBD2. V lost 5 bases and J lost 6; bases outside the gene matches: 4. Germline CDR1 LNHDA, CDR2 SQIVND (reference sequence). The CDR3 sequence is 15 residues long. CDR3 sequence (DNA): TGTGCCAGTAGTCCGGGACTAGCGGGGTCCAATGAGCAGTTCTTC. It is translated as CASSPGLAGSNEQFF.

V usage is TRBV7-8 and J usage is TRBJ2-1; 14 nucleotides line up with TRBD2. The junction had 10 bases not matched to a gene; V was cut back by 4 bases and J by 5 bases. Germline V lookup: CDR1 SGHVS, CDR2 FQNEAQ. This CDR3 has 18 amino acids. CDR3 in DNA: TGTGCCAGCAGCTCGGGGCCGGGACTAGCGGGAGTGGACAATGAGCAGTTCTTC. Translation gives CASSSGPGLAGVDNEQFF.

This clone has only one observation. CDR3 sequence reads: CASSRMRGEAFF. The CDR3, as DNA: TGTGCCAGCTCACGCATGCGGGGAGAAGCTTTCTTT. The gene calls are TRBV5-8 and TRBJ1-1; no firm D call. V lost 7 bases and J 8 bases, leaving 15 bases between the germline ends. Per germline, CDR1 SGHTS and CDR2 YDEGEE. The CDR3 is made up of 12 amino acids. The full variable domain, completed using reference TRBV5-8 and TRBJ1-1, is EAGVTQSPTHLIKTRGQQATLRCSPISGHTSVYWYQQALGLGLQFLLWYDEGEERNRGNFPPRFSGRQFPNYSSELNVNALELEDSALYLCASSRMRGEAFFGQGTRLTVV.

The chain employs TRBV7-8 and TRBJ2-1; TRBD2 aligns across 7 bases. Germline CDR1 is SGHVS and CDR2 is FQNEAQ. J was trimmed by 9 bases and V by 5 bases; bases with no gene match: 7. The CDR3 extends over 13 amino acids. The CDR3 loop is CASSPGGKGEQFF. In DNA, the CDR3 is TGTGCCAGCAGCCCCGGGGGGAAAGGTGAGCAGTTCTTC. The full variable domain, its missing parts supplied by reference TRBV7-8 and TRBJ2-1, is GAGVSQSPRYKVAKRGQDVALRCDPISGHVSLFWYQQALGQGPEFLTYFQNEAQLDKSGLPSDRFFAERPEGSVSTLKIQRTQQEDSAVYLCASSPGGKGEQFFGPGTRLTVL.

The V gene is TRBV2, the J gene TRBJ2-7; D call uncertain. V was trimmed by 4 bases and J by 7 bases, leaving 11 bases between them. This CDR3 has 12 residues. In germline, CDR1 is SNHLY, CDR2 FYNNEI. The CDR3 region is CASSVDGREQYF. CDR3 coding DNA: TGTGCCAGCAGTGTGGACGGTCGGGAGCAGTACTTC. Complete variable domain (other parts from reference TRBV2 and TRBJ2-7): EPEVTQTPSHQVTQMGQEVILRCVPISNHLYFYWYRQILGQKVEFLVSFYNNEISEKSEIFDDQFSVERPDGSNFTLKIRSTKLEDSAMYFCASSVDGREQYFGPGTRLTVT.

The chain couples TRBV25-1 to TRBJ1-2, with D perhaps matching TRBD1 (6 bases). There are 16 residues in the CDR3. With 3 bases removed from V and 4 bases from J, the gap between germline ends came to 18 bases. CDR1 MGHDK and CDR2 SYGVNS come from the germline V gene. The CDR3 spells CASSEAGAGKFYGYTF. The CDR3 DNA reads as TGTGCCAGCAGTGAGGCGGGGGCAGGTAAATTCTATGGCTACACCTTC.

CDR3 bases: TGTGCCATCAGTGGGACAACCACAGATACGCAGTATTTT. Translating it yields CAISGTTTDTQYF. The chain couples TRBV10-3 to TRBJ2-3, with D possibly being TRBD1 (5 bases). Germline V CDR1 and CDR2: ENHRY, SYGVKD. This CDR3 spans 13 amino acids. V shed 4 bases and J shed 2 bases, with 7 bases lying between them.

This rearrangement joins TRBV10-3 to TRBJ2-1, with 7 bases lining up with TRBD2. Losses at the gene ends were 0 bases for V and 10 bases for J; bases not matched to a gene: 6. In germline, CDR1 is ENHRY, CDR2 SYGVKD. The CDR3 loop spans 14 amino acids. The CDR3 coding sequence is TGTGCCATCAGTGAGTCGGGAGCGGGATGGGAGCAGTTCTTC. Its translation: CAISESGAGWEQFF.

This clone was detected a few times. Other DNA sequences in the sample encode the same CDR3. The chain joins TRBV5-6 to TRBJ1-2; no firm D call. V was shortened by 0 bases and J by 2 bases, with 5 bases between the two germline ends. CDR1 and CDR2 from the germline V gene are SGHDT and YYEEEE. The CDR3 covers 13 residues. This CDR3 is CASSLGQNYGYTF. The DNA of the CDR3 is TGTGCCAGCAGCTTGGGGCAGAACTATGGCTACACCTTC.

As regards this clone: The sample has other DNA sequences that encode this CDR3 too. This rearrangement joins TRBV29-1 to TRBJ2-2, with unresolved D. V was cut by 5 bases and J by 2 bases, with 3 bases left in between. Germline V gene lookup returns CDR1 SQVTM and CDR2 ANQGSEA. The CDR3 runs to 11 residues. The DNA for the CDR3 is TGCAGCGTTAGAAACACCGGGGAGCTGTTTTTT. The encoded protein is CSVRNTGELFF.

The CDR3 DNA follows: TGTGCCAGCAAGAAAGACTATGGCTACACCTTC. Encoded protein: CASKKDYGYTF. The chain joins TRBV2 to TRBJ1-2; no clear D gene. Germline loops: CDR1 SNHLY, CDR2 FYNNEI. Trimming stripped 7 bases from V and 3 bases from J, with 6 bases between. CDR3 size: 11 residues.

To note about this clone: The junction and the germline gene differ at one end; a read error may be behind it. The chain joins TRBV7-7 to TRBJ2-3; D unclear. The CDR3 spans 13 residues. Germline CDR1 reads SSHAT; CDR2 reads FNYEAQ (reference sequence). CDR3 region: CASSVLRTDTQYF. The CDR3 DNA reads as TGTGCTAGCAGCGTACTACGGACAGATACGCAGTATTTT.

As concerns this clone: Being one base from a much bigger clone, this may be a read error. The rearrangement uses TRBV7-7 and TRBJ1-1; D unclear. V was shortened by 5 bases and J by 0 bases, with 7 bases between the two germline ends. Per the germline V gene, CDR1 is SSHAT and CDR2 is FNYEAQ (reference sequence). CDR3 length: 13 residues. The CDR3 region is CASSPNMNTEAFF. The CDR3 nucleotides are TGTGCCAGCAGCCCTAATATGAACACTGAAGCTTTCTTT.

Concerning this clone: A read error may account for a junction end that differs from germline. CDR3 sequence: CATKREGLYNERFF. In DNA form, the CDR3 reads TGTGCAACGAAGCGGGAGGGACTCTACAATGAGCGGTTCTTC. The rearrangement uses TRBV19 and TRBJ2-1; 10 bases match TRBD2. This CDR3 contains 14 residues. CDR1 LNHDA and CDR2 SQIVND come from the germline V gene (reference sequence).